Below are 22 T cell receptor beta chains sequenced from a single sample in a study of beta chain features in type 1 diabetes. Sequencing targeted expressed TCRB transcripts, as all isolated RNA had been reverse transcribed. Sequencing was performed with immunoSEQ multiplex PCR; in TCRdb, only in-frame clones are kept and a portion is missing. This sample has 500,000 to 850,000 clones; more than 12% occur once, and the top ten carry roughly 0.04%. The study, taken as a whole, reports: Type 1 diabetes patients had moderately but significantly shorter TCRB CDR3s in all four CD4+ subsets.

Antigens of these TCRs are unknown. Sample: naive CD4+ T cells from blood. The receptors were gathered from a young man with type 1 diabetes.

The V call is TRBV30, the J call TRBJ2-1; D gene ambiguous. Germline loops: CDR1 GTSNPN, CDR2 SVGIG (reference sequence). The CDR3 spans 11 residues. The germline V and J ends were trimmed by 4 bases and 10 bases, with 11 bases remaining between them. CDR3 sequence: CAWTPGREQFF. The DNA for the CDR3 is TGTGCCTGGACCCCCGGGCGCGAGCAGTTCTTC.

This clone has more than one count but fewer than ten. The gene calls are TRBV9 and TRBJ2-3, with TRBD2 matching over 10 bases. Germline V gene sequence: CDR1 SGDLS, CDR2 YYNGEE. Trimming removed 0 bases from V and 1 base from J; junction bases left unmatched: 2. The CDR3 spans 16 residues. The CDR3 loop is CASSVGTSGRTDTQYF. In DNA form, the CDR3 reads TGTGCCAGCAGCGTAGGGACTAGCGGACGCACAGATACGCAGTATTTT.

The J gene is TRBJ2-5, the V gene TRBV13; D is unresolved. In germline, CDR1 is PRHDT, CDR2 FYEKMQ (reference sequence). Deletions cut 1 base from V and 2 bases from J, with 11 bases between. The CDR3 spans 15 residues. The CDR3 loop reads CASSLVADQQETQYF. The DNA for the CDR3 is TGTGCCAGCAGCTTAGTCGCGGACCAACAAGAGACCCAGTACTTC.

This clone was detected only a few times. V usage is TRBV2 and J usage is TRBJ1-1; tentative D call: TRBD1 (6 bases). Germline CDR1 and CDR2: SNHLY and FYNNEI. The CDR3 has 13 residues. V was shortened by 8 bases and J by 4 bases, with 14 bases between the two germline ends. The CDR3 loop reads CASLIQGGTEAFF. The CDR3 DNA is TGTGCCAGCCTAATACAGGGCGGCACTGAAGCTTTCTTT.

Only a few counts were recorded for this clone. This chain joins TRBV30 and TRBJ1-2; D uncertain. There are 12 residues in the CDR3. With 0 bases removed from V and 6 bases from J, the gap between germline ends came to 8 bases. Germline CDR1 GTSNPN, CDR2 SVGIG (reference sequence). The CDR3, as DNA: TGTGCCTGGAGTGTCCTGTCGGATGGCTACACCTTC. This encodes CAWSVLSDGYTF.

The CDR3: CASSPPSGRSAGYGYTF. The CDR3 nucleotides are TGTGCCAGCTCACCACCGTCGGGCAGGTCAGCGGGGTATGGCTACACCTTC. The gene calls are TRBV18 and TRBJ1-2, with D hard to call. Germline V lookup: CDR1 KGHSH, CDR2 LQKENI. The V and J ends lost 0 bases and 5 bases respectively, with 19 bases between them. This CDR3 comprises 17 residues.

This clone was seen only a few times. The chain carries TRBV29-1 and TRBJ1-2; possibly TRBD1 for D (5 bases). Germline V lookup: CDR1 SQVTM, CDR2 ANQGSEA. The CDR3 consists of 14 residues. Trimming cost V 3 bases and J 0 bases, with 11 bases left between them. The CDR3 reads CSVDLTATNYGYTF. As DNA, the CDR3 is TGCAGCGTTGACTTGACAGCCACTAACTATGGCTACACCTTC.

The chain has TRBV5-6 and TRBJ2-3; 9 bases line up with TRBD2. Germline V CDR1 and CDR2: SGHDT, YYEEEE. There are 17 residues in the CDR3. Trimming took 1 base from V and 1 from J; bases not matched to a gene: 7. CDR3 region: CASSLKVLAGRTDTQYF. The DNA of the CDR3 is TGTGCCAGCAGCTTGAAGGTGCTAGCGGGGCGCACAGATACGCAGTATTTT.

CDR3 residues: CASSVDGGQETQYF. The CDR3 DNA reads TGTGCCAGCAGCGTAGATGGGGGGCAAGAGACCCAGTACTTC. The J gene is TRBJ2-5, the V gene TRBV9, with a weak D call TRBD2 (6 bases). V was cut by 0 bases and J by 2 bases, with 8 bases left in between. The CDR3 sequence is 14 residues long. Germline V gene lookup returns CDR1 SGDLS and CDR2 YYNGEE.

The rearrangement links TRBV5-1 to TRBJ1-1; a possible D gene is TRBD1 (6 bases). CDR1 and CDR2 (germline): SGHRS, YFSETQ. CDR3 length: 14 residues. V lost 4 bases and J lost 0, with 10 bases in between. CDR3 bases: TGCGCCAGCAGCGCGGACAGCCTGAACACTGAAGCTTTCTTT. This gives the protein CASSADSLNTEAFF. Full variable domain (missing parts from reference TRBV5-1 and TRBJ1-1): KAGVTQTPRYLIKTRGQQVTLSCSPISGHRSVSWYQQTPGQGLQFLFEYFSETQRNKGNFPGRFSGRQFSNSRSEMNVSTLELGDSALYLCASSADSLNTEAFFGQGTRLTVV.

This chain links TRBV7-9 with TRBJ2-2; 9 bases align to TRBD1. J gave up 6 bases and V 5 bases, and 16 bases lay outside the gene matches. Germline V gene lookup returns CDR1 SEHNR and CDR2 FQNEAQ (reference sequence). The CDR3 has 18 residues. The CDR3 nucleotides are TGTGCCAGCAGCACCCCCATAGGACAGGGGACGATCCCCGGGGAGCTGTTTTTT. This translates into CASSTPIGQGTIPGELFF. The full variable domain, rest sourced from reference TRBV7-9 and TRBJ2-2, is DTGVSQNPRHKITKRGQNVTFRCDPISEHNRLYWYRQTLGQGPEFLTYFQNEAQLEKSRLLSDRFSAERPKGSFSTLEIQRTEQGDSAMYLCASSTPIGQGTIPGELFFGEGSRLTVL.

The chain carries TRBV28 and TRBJ1-5; D uncertain. Deletions cut 2 bases from V and 6 bases from J, with 5 bases between. The length of the CDR3 is 12 residues. In germline, CDR1 is MDHEN, CDR2 SYDVKM. CDR3 region: CASSLIGQPQHF. In nucleotides, the CDR3 is TGTGCCAGCAGTTTAATAGGTCAGCCCCAGCATTTT.

This clone was observed at least ten times. The chain links TRBV7-9 to TRBJ2-1; D gene ambiguous. Trimming cost V 4 bases and J 10 bases, with 11 bases left between them. Germline-derived CDR1 and CDR2 are SEHNR and FQNEAQ (reference sequence). The CDR3 totals 12 residues. The CDR3 DNA follows: TGTGCCAGCAGCTCGGGTCCCTGGGAGCAGTTCTTC. Protein: CASSSGPWEQFF.

This clone turned up a few times. The chain has TRBV4-2 and TRBJ2-1; 9 bases align to TRBD2. V shed 2 bases, J shed 5 bases, and the junction held 10 bases outside the gene matches. The CDR3 is 17 amino acids. Germline CDR1 and CDR2: LGHNA and YNFKEQ. CDR3 loop: CASSQPAAGGNHNEQFF. CDR3 nucleotide sequence: TGTGCCAGCAGCCAACCCGCAGCGGGGGGCAATCACAATGAGCAGTTCTTC.

This sequence joins TRBV29-1 and TRBJ2-3; possible D gene TRBD1, 6 bases. Trimming took off 4 bases at V and 9 bases at J, with 23 bases between the two ends. Germline V gene sequence: CDR1 SQVTM, CDR2 ANQGSEA. The CDR3 totals 15 residues. The CDR3 protein is CSVAPRQVLDRTQYF. CDR3 DNA: TGCAGCGTTGCGCCTCGACAGGTCCTAGACCGAACGCAGTATTTT.

This clone was seen a few times. This sample also contains other DNA sequences that code for the same CDR3. The rearrangement links TRBV30 to TRBJ1-5; no firm D call. The CDR3 loop spans 13 amino acids. Germline V gives CDR1 GTSNPN, CDR2 SVGIG (reference sequence). Deletions cut 2 bases from V and 3 bases from J, with 8 bases between. CDR3 bases: TGTGCCTGGAGTTCCAGGAACAATCAGCCCCAGCATTTT. Protein: CAWSSRNNQPQHF.

This clone has only a few counts. The rearrangement joins TRBV5-1 to TRBJ2-1; 8 positions agree with TRBD1. The CDR3 is 15 amino acids. The junction had 6 bases not matched to a gene; V was cut back by 5 bases and J by 2 bases. CDR1 and CDR2 from the germline V gene are SGHRS and YFSETQ. CDR3 DNA: TGCGCCAGCAGGGAAGACAGGGGTCCCTACAATGAGCAGTTCTTC. Translation gives CASREDRGPYNEQFF. The full variable domain, its missing parts supplied by reference TRBV5-1 and TRBJ2-1, is KAGVTQTPRYLIKTRGQQVTLSCSPISGHRSVSWYQQTPGQGLQFLFEYFSETQRNKGNFPGRFSGRQFSNSRSEMNVSTLELGDSALYLCASREDRGPYNEQFFGPGTRLTVL.

This chain connects TRBV4-2 to TRBJ1-1, with D tentatively TRBD1 (6 bases). The CDR3 loop spans 15 amino acids. Germline loops: CDR1 LGHNA, CDR2 YNFKEQ. Trimming took 4 bases from V and 5 from J, leaving 17 bases between them. DNA of the CDR3: TGTGCCAGCAGCCTAGGACAGCTCGGGGAAACTGAAGCTTTCTTT. Translated: CASSLGQLGETEAFF.

This clone was found a few times. V gene TRBV6-1 combines with J gene TRBJ1-5, with 8 bases lining up with TRBD1. The CDR3 is made up of 18 amino acids. Germline V CDR1 and CDR2: MNHNS, SASEGT. J gave up 0 bases and V 4 bases, and 11 bases lay outside the gene matches. CDR3 coding DNA: TGTGCCAGCAGTGGGATTCCAGGGGGCCTCCTTAGCAATCAGCCCCAGCATTTT. Its translation: CASSGIPGGLLSNQPQHF.

This clone has just a few counts. The V call is TRBV15, the J call TRBJ2-3; 11 bases align to TRBD2. Trimming removed 5 bases from V and 3 bases from J; junction bases left unmatched: 10. The CDR3 consists of 17 residues. The germline V gene has CDR1 LNHNV and CDR2 YYDKDF (reference sequence). CDR3: CATSYLAGGRLTDTQYF. As DNA, the CDR3 is TGTGCCACCAGCTATCTAGCGGGAGGTAGATTGACAGATACGCAGTATTTT.

In this sample, this clone turned up a few times. V and J are TRBV9 and TRBJ2-2; 10 bases are a match to TRBD2. CDR3 length equals 15 residues. Germline V gene data show CDR1 as SGDLS and CDR2 as YYNGEE. The trim removed 5 bases at V and 6 bases at J, leaving 7 bases unmatched. The CDR3 is CASRPSGSPPGELFF. CDR3 nucleotide sequence: TGTGCCAGCAGACCTAGCGGGAGTCCGCCCGGGGAGCTGTTTTTT.

The sample holds a few counts of this clone. The chain carries TRBV27 and TRBJ1-1; 11 nucleotides line up with TRBD1. The CDR3 length is 15 residues. Germline lookup yields CDR1 MNHEY and CDR2 SMNVEV (reference sequence). V shed 5 bases, J shed 4 bases, and the junction held 6 bases outside the gene matches. The CDR3 DNA reads as TGTGCCAGCAGTCATCCGGGACAGGGGGTCACTGAAGCTTTCTTT. Its translation is CASSHPGQGVTEAFF.